These 12 T cell receptor beta chains were sequenced from one sample in a study of T cells in Graves' hyperthyroidism and ophthalmopathy. TCR beta CDR3 regions were amplified from RNA. The HTBI primer set was used in a first-round RT-PCR of the TCR CDR3. TCRdb re-analysed the multiplex PCR reads in MiXCR, keeping a single row per CDR3 protein. The sample holds approximately 640,000 distinct CDR3 sequences, 17% seen once. The sequenced sample was blood. These receptors originate from a man aged 45-60 years with Graves' hyperthyroidism.

The gene calls are TRBV3-1 and TRBJ2-5, with D perhaps TRBD2 (6 bases). CDR3 length: 15 residues. V lost 3 bases and J lost 4, with 15 bases in between. Per the germline V gene, CDR1 is LGHDT and CDR2 is YNNKEL (reference sequence). CDR3 loop: CASSHVLQEGETQYF. Here the CDR3 DNA reads TGTGCCAGCAGCCATGTACTACAGGAGGGAGAGACCCAGTACTTC.

J is TRBJ2-2 and V is TRBV28, with D perhaps TRBD2 (7 bases). This CDR3 spans 17 amino acids. Trimming cost V 5 bases and J 4 bases, with 20 bases left between them. The V gene's germline CDR1 is MDHEN and CDR2 SYDVKM. CDR3 coding DNA: TGTGCCAGCAGTCCCACGGGGCGGCGGGGGCTCACCGGGGAGCTGTTTTTT. This gives the protein CASSPTGRRGLTGELFF.

This clonotype was counted many times. The chain recombines TRBV18 with TRBJ1-1; TRBD1 might be the D (5 bases). The CDR3 loop spans 14 amino acids. Trimming pared 3 bases from V and 1 base from J, leaving 9 bases between. In germline, CDR1 is KGHSH, CDR2 LQKENI. The CDR3 protein is CASSPGRTNTEAFF. DNA for the CDR3: TGTGCCAGCTCACCGGGACGGACGAACACTGAAGCTTTCTTT.

The CDR3 nucleotides are TGCGCCAGCAGGGACCTGCTGAGCACTGAAGCTTTCTTT. Its protein is CASRDLLSTEAFF. The V call is TRBV4-3, the J call TRBJ1-1; no firm D call. The V gene lost 6 bases and the J gene lost 4 bases, with 12 bases spanning the gap. This CDR3 region has 13 residues. Germline V CDR1 and CDR2: LGHNA, YSLEER.

This clonotype has a count of ten or more. The genes are TRBV11-1 and TRBJ2-2; 10 bases fit TRBD1. With V trimmed by 6 bases and J by 6 bases, 10 bases remained unmatched. This CDR3 has 16 amino acids. Germline V lookup: CDR1 SGHAT, CDR2 FQDESV (reference sequence). In nucleotides, the CDR3 is TGTGCCAGCAGTCCTGGACAGGGGGGAGCCCCCGGGGAGCTGTTTTTT. Translating it yields CASSPGQGGAPGELFF.

This clonotype occurred many times. The chain is built from TRBV7-9 and TRBJ2-7; 9 bases align to TRBD2. This CDR3 contains 15 residues. Unmatched junction bases numbered 6, after V lost 1 base and J lost 5 bases. The germline CDR1 and CDR2 sequences are SEHNR and FQNEAQ (reference sequence). The chain's CDR3 is CASSLEGLAHHEQYF. CDR3 DNA sequence: TGTGCCAGCAGCTTAGAGGGACTAGCTCACCACGAGCAGTACTTC.

The rearrangement joins TRBV28 to TRBJ2-6, with D perhaps TRBD1 (5 bases). V shed 5 bases and J shed 2 bases, with 7 bases lying between them. Germline V gives CDR1 MDHEN, CDR2 SYDVKM. The CDR3 totals 14 residues. DNA for the CDR3: TGTGCCAGCAGTCGCAGGGCTGGGGCCAACGTCCTGACTTTC. This codes for CASSRRAGANVLTF.

This clonotype came up many times. The rearrangement links TRBV28 to TRBJ1-2; D is ambiguous. The CDR3 runs to 13 residues. Trimming took 3 bases from V and 4 from J, leaving 9 bases between them. In germline, CDR1 is MDHEN, CDR2 SYDVKM. The CDR3 DNA sequence: TGTGCCAGCAGTTTGCCAGGAGTCTATGGCTACACCTTC. Translating it yields CASSLPGVYGYTF.

Notes on this clonotype: A read error may be the cause here, since a much bigger clone is one base away. J is TRBJ2-7 and V is TRBV6-5; D remains ambiguous. Per germline, CDR1 MNHEY and CDR2 SVGAGI. Trimming shortened V by 2 bases and J by 6 bases, and 17 bases separated the two germline ends. The CDR3 extends over 15 amino acids. Written as DNA, the CDR3 is TGTGCCAGCAGTTACAAGGCAGTGGCTAGTAGCGAGCAGTACTTC. Translating it yields CASSYKAVASSEQYF.

The gene calls are TRBV20-1 and TRBJ2-7; no definite D call. Germline V gene sequence: CDR1 DFQATT, CDR2 SNEGSKA (reference sequence). V was cut by 4 bases and J by 6 bases, with 16 bases left in between. The CDR3 is 13 amino acids. The CDR3 DNA is TGCAGTGCTATTCGGACGGGCACGGGCGAGCAGTACTTC. Translating it yields CSAIRTGTGEQYF.

This clonotype occurred many times. V usage is TRBV12-3 or TRBV12-4 and J usage is TRBJ2-1; the match to TRBD2 covers 8 bases. Trimming took 6 bases from V and 7 from J; bases not matched to a gene: 5. The CDR3 is 13 residues long. The CDR3 loop is CASRSGTRNEQFF. The CDR3 DNA reads as TGTGCCAGCAGATCCGGGACTAGAAATGAGCAGTTCTTC.

This clonotype was observed a handful of times. The chain is built from TRBV18 and TRBJ2-1; 7 positions match TRBD2. Germline-derived CDR1 and CDR2 are KGHSH and LQKENI. The CDR3 extends over 16 amino acids. J lost 7 bases, V lost 4 bases, and 13 bases had no gene match. The CDR3 DNA reads as TGTGCCAGCTCACTGGTCACGGGAGGTGCCCTAAATGAGCAGTTCTTC. Its translation: CASSLVTGGALNEQFF.